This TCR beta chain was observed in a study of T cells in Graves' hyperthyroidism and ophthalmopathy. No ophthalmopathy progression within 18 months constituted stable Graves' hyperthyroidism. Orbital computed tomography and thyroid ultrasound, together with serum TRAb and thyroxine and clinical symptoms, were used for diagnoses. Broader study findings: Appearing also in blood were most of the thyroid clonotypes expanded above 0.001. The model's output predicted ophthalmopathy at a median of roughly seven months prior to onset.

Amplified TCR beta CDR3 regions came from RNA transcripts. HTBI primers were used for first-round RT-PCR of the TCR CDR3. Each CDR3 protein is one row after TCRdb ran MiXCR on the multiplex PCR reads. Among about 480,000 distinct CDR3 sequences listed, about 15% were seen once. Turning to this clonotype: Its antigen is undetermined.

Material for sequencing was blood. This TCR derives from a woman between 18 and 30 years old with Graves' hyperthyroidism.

The CDR3 region is CASQQGANYGYTF. Here the CDR3 DNA reads TGCGCCAGTCAACAGGGGGCAAACTATGGCTACACCTTC. The V gene is TRBV10-2, the J gene TRBJ1-2, with 9 bases aligning to TRBD1. Losses at the gene ends were 9 bases for V and 2 bases for J; bases not matched to a gene: 4. Looked up from germline, CDR1 is WSHSY and CDR2 is SAAADI. The CDR3 loop spans 13 amino acids.